This T cell receptor (beta chain) originates from a study of shared clonotypes between healthy human individuals. Findings and caveats of the study: Naive subsets usually exceeded memory subsets in estimated richness.

Only in-frame clones appear in the TCRdb table, and some are missing; sequencing was by immunoSEQ multiplex PCR. Among some 2 million clones, 85% to 95% were seen once, and the ten largest hold 0.1% to 0.15%. V trimming: 8 bases; J trimming: 2 bases; junction bases outside the gene matches: 6. This CDR3 is built from 13 residues. Germline V gene lookup returns CDR1 ENHRY and CDR2 SYGVKD. About this clone: Its matching antigen is unknown.

The TCR sequence derives from a man between 18 and 29 years old in good health. Specimen: naive CD4+ T cells sorted from blood. Specified subset: CD45RA+ positively selected. The chain joins TRBV10-3 to TRBJ2-7, with TRBD1 matching 7 bases. The CDR3 sequence is CAIAETGTYEQYF. CDR3 DNA sequence: TGTGCCATCGCCGAGACAGGGACCTACGAGCAGTACTTC.